This T cell receptor beta chain came from a study of shared clonotypes between healthy human individuals. Study as a whole: Sampling drew on donors who were a couple of women and three men aged 18 to 49.

Whole-study results and caveats: Memory subsets generally showed lower estimated richness than naive subsets. Sorted-subset sequencing was shown by rarefaction to be incomplete despite large depth. Naive CD4 clonotype sharing across several donors was 4.5% to 6%.

Only in-frame clones appear in the TCRdb table, and some are missing; sequencing was by immunoSEQ multiplex PCR. The sample yields some 1 million clones, around 74% seen once. About this clone: Its antigen is as yet unknown.

The germline V gene has CDR1 SGHAT and CDR2 FQNNGV. The CDR3 extends over 13 amino acids. V lost 4 bases and J lost 10, with 14 bases in between. The chain combines TRBV11-2 with TRBJ2-1; TRBD1 is a possible D gene (6 bases). Material for sequencing was memory CD4+ T cells sorted from blood. Specified subset: CD45RA-negative fraction. The clonotype was recovered from a man in his late teens or twenties in good health. The CDR3 DNA is TGTGCCAGCAGCTCCAGCAGGGGCCTAGAGCAGTTCTTC. As protein: CASSSSRGLEQFF.